The 32 T cell receptor beta chains listed next were all sequenced from one sample in a study of cytomegalovirus exposure and HLA in healthy donors. Produced via immunoSEQ multiplex PCR; TCRdb's table is partial and in-frame only. The table lists roughly 150,000 clones, about 94% of them singletons. Sequenced sample: PBMCs. These receptors were taken from a man in his late teens or twenties in good health and CMV-seropositive.

V usage is TRBV5-1 and J usage is TRBJ2-5; 8 bases are shared with TRBD1. J was trimmed by 5 bases and V by 4 bases; bases with no gene match: 13. In germline, CDR1 is SGHRS, CDR2 YFSETQ. The CDR3 has 16 amino acids. This CDR3 is CASSLGQGASGETQYF. CDR3 sequence (DNA): TGCGCCAGCAGCCTGGGGCAGGGGGCATCGGGGGAGACCCAGTACTTC.

The J gene is TRBJ1-2, the V gene TRBV25-1; the match to TRBD1 covers 7 bases. The CDR3 is made up of 13 amino acids. The V gene's germline CDR1 is MGHDK and CDR2 SYGVNS. Losses at the gene ends were 5 bases for V and 1 base for J; bases not matched to a gene: 1. This CDR3 reads CASSRDSNYGYTF. The DNA for the CDR3 is TGTGCCAGCAGTAGGGACAGTAACTATGGCTACACCTTC.

The table lists this clone with a count of one. This chain uses TRBV30 with TRBJ1-4; no firm D call. V lost 2 bases and J 7 bases, leaving 14 bases between the germline ends. The germline V gene has CDR1 GTSNPN and CDR2 SVGIG (reference sequence). The CDR3 consists of 14 residues. The CDR3, as DNA: TGTGCCTGGAGTCTAAAGTGGGAGAGTGAAAAACTGTTTTTT. It yields the protein CAWSLKWESEKLFF. The variable domain in full, with the rest retrieved from reference TRBV30 and TRBJ1-4, is SQTIHQWPATLVQPVGSPLSLECTVEGTSNPNLYWYRQAAGRGLQLLFYSVGIGQISSEVPQNLSASRPQDRQFILSSKKLLLSDSGFYLCAWSLKWESEKLFFGSGTQLSVL.

The chain combines TRBV28 with TRBJ1-1; TRBD1 might be the D (5 bases). Germline-derived CDR1 and CDR2 are MDHEN and SYDVKM. Trimming stripped 5 bases from V and 3 bases from J, with 10 bases between. The CDR3 loop spans 13 amino acids. CDR3 sequence: CASSPPGDTEAFF. The DNA for the CDR3 is TGTGCCAGCAGTCCCCCGGGGGACACTGAAGCTTTCTTT.

This CDR3 reads CASSYSGGSNQPQHF. CDR3 in DNA: TGTGCCAGCAGTTACTCCGGGGGTAGCAATCAGCCCCAGCATTTT. The genes are TRBV6-5 and TRBJ1-5, with a possible D match to TRBD1 (5 bases). This CDR3 spans 15 amino acids. Trimming left V 0 bases short and J 0 bases short, with 6 bases between. CDR1 is MNHEY and CDR2 is SVGAGI in the germline V gene.

For this clone: The limits of the CDR3 on the DNA are not certain, so only TCRdb's listed CDR3 is given. This chain links TRBV5-6 with TRBJ2-1; the DNA was not compared with TRBD2, the D call given in the table. From germline, CDR1 is SGHDT and CDR2 YYEEEE. The CDR3 has 16 amino acids, counting both end residues. The CDR3 protein is CASSLWASGTYNERFF.

The V and J genes are TRBV13 and TRBJ2-1; 11 nucleotides agree with TRBD2. The V and J ends lost 4 bases and 6 bases, in that order; junction bases with no gene match: 8. The CDR3 is made up of 16 amino acids. Per the germline V gene, CDR1 is PRHDT and CDR2 is FYEKMQ (reference sequence). As DNA, the CDR3 is TGTGCCAGCAGCTCATCACCTCTAGCGGGGGGCAATGAGCAGTTCTTC. This gives the protein CASSSSPLAGGNEQFF. Based on the CDR3 plus reference TRBV13 and TRBJ2-1, the full variable domain is AAGVIQSPRHLIKEKRETATLKCYPIPRHDTVYWYQQGPGQDPQFLISFYEKMQSDKGSIPDRFSAQQFSDYHSELNMSSLELGDSALYFCASSSSPLAGGNEQFFGPGTRLTVL.

This chain uses TRBV28 with TRBJ2-1; 7 bases are a match to TRBD2. CDR1 is MDHEN and CDR2 is SYDVKM in the germline V gene. The CDR3 consists of 11 residues. V lost 3 bases to trimming and J lost 12 bases; unmatched junction nucleotides: 2. The CDR3 is CASSLWEGQFF. The CDR3 DNA reads TGTGCCAGCAGTTTGTGGGAGGGGCAGTTCTTC.

The rearrangement uses TRBV19 and TRBJ1-2; the match to TRBD1 covers 8 bases. The CDR3 is 13 residues long. Germline lookup yields CDR1 LNHDA and CDR2 SQIVND (reference sequence). After removal of 5 bases from V and 4 bases from J, the junction contained 3 bases not matched to a gene. The chain's CDR3 is CASSADRGYGYTF. In DNA form, the CDR3 reads TGTGCCAGTAGTGCAGACAGGGGCTATGGCTACACCTTC.

This chain joins TRBV5-1 and TRBJ2-2; D gene uncertain. The length of the CDR3 is 14 residues. Germline lookup yields CDR1 SGHRS and CDR2 YFSETQ. V lost 4 bases to trimming and J lost 1 base, with 8 bases between them. The CDR3, as DNA: TGCGCCAGCAGCGCCTGGAGGAACACCGGGGAGCTGTTTTTT. Encoded protein: CASSAWRNTGELFF.

The chain couples TRBV5-1 to TRBJ2-5; D is unresolved. This CDR3 has 13 residues. Germline V gene data show CDR1 as SGHRS and CDR2 as YFSETQ. Trimming left V 2 bases short and J 2 bases short, with 7 bases between. This CDR3 reads CASSFEVQETQYF. The CDR3, as DNA: TGCGCCAGCAGCTTCGAGGTACAAGAGACCCAGTACTTC.

The chain is built from TRBV5-4 and TRBJ1-4, with TRBD1 identical over 8 bases. Germline V gene data show CDR1 as SGHNT and CDR2 as YYREEE (reference sequence). The CDR3 is 15 amino acids. Trimming removed 4 bases from V and 4 bases from J; junction bases left unmatched: 6. CDR3 sequence reads: CASSTYRGSNEKLFF. The DNA of the CDR3 is TGTGCCAGCAGCACTTACAGGGGGAGTAATGAAAAACTGTTTTTT.

V and J are TRBV7-3 and TRBJ2-6; possible D gene TRBD2, 6 bases. Germline CDR1 and CDR2: SGHTA and FQGTGA. The length of the CDR3 is 16 residues. Trimming removed 1 base at V and 2 bases at J, with 9 bases between. The CDR3 spells CASSLSSGAGANVLTF. The CDR3 DNA follows: TGTGCCAGCAGCTTAAGTTCGGGGGCTGGGGCCAACGTCCTGACTTTC. Combining the CDR3 with reference TRBV7-3 and TRBJ2-6 gives the whole variable domain GAGVSQTPSNKVTEKGKYVELRCDPISGHTALYWYRQSLGQGPEFLIYFQGTGAADDSGLPNDRFFAVRPEGSVSTLKIQRTERGDSAVYLCASSLSSGAGANVLTFGAGSRLTVL.

The CDR3 protein is CATLSGSSYNEQFF. CDR3 coding DNA: TGTGCCACCCTTAGCGGGAGCTCCTACAATGAGCAGTTCTTC. The gene calls are TRBV27 and TRBJ2-1; 9 bases align to TRBD2. CDR1 is MNHEY, CDR2 SMNVEV, per germline (reference sequence). The CDR3 is 14 amino acids. J was trimmed by 0 bases and V by 10 bases; bases with no gene match: 4.

This clone has a single count. This chain connects TRBV28 to TRBJ2-2; possibly TRBD2 for D (6 bases). The CDR3 has 14 residues. Deletions cut 6 bases from V and 1 base from J, with 9 bases between. Germline V gives CDR1 MDHEN, CDR2 SYDVKM. This chain's CDR3 is CASRGSGNTGELFF. CDR3 nucleotide sequence: TGTGCCAGCAGGGGTAGCGGGAACACCGGGGAGCTGTTTTTT.

The chain recombines TRBV27 with TRBJ2-3, with D possibly matching TRBD2 (6 bases). V lost 6 bases, J lost 6 bases, and 16 bases lay in between. Germline CDR1 reads MNHEY; CDR2 reads SMNVEV (reference sequence). This CDR3 is built from 14 residues. CDR3 sequence (DNA): TGTGCCAGCAGCCCCGGGACTGGGGAGGATACGCAGTATTTT. This encodes CASSPGTGEDTQYF.

This sequence joins TRBV15 and TRBJ2-1; 9 bases fit TRBD2. The V and J ends lost 4 bases and 0 bases, in that order; junction bases with no gene match: 10. The CDR3 sequence is 18 residues long. The germline gives CDR1 LNHNV, CDR2 YYDKDF (reference sequence). CDR3 sequence: CATSTPSGIPSSYNEQFF. CDR3 nucleotide sequence: TGTGCCACCAGCACCCCTAGCGGGATACCCAGCTCCTACAATGAGCAGTTCTTC.

The V and J genes are TRBV29-1 and TRBJ1-1; D unresolved. The CDR3 runs 14 residues. From germline, CDR1 is SQVTM and CDR2 ANQGSEA. Trimming stripped 6 bases from V and 4 bases from J, with 18 bases between. The CDR3 spells CSVRPREKPTEAFF. CDR3 DNA sequence: TGCAGCGTCCGCCCGAGAGAAAAGCCCACTGAAGCTTTCTTT.

The rearrangement joins TRBV11-3 to TRBJ2-2, with 14 bases aligning to TRBD2. V lost 3 bases, J lost 6 bases, and 3 bases stayed unmatched. The CDR3 runs to 16 residues. CDR1 and CDR2 (germline): SGHNT, YENEEA. In DNA, the CDR3 is TGTGCCAGCAGCTTGGGGACTAGCGGGAGTGCCGGGGAGCTGTTTTTT. This sequence encodes CASSLGTSGSAGELFF.

The genes are TRBV6-4 and TRBJ2-1; 9 positions match TRBD2. This CDR3 has 15 residues. J gave up 9 bases and V 3 bases, and 9 bases lay outside the gene matches. Germline CDR1 and CDR2: MRHNA and SNTAGT. CDR3 sequence reads: CASSEARTSVSEQFF. Here the CDR3 DNA reads TGTGCCAGCAGTGAAGCTCGGACTAGCGTGAGTGAGCAGTTCTTC.

This clone was observed a single time. The V call is TRBV7-2, the J call TRBJ1-6, with a tentative D call TRBD1 (6 bases). V was pared by 5 bases and J by 10 bases, with 15 bases between. Germline V CDR1 and CDR2: SGHTA, FQGNSA. This CDR3 has 14 residues. The CDR3 region has the DNA TGTGCCAGCAGCCAAGGACAGACCCTCTCACCCCTCCACTTT. Translating gives CASSQGQTLSPLHF.

The chain uses TRBV4-2 and TRBJ2-3, with 10 bases matching TRBD2. The CDR3 runs to 17 residues. V was clipped by 4 bases and J by 0 bases; unmatched bases: 7. Germline loops: CDR1 LGHNA, CDR2 YNFKEQ. CDR3 sequence (DNA): TGTGCCAGCAGCCGCAACCTAGCGGGAGCAAGCACAGATACGCAGTATTTT. Encoded protein: CASSRNLAGASTDTQYF.

In this sample, this clone turned up once. The V gene is TRBV5-4, the J gene TRBJ1-2; 9 nucleotides match TRBD1. The CDR3 runs to 15 residues. The germline CDR1 and CDR2 sequences are SGHNT and YYREEE (reference sequence). V lost 2 bases to trimming and J lost 2 bases; unmatched junction nucleotides: 4. DNA for the CDR3: TGTGCCAGCAGCTTCCGGGACAGGGAGAACTATGGCTACACCTTC. This translates into CASSFRDRENYGYTF.

This clone appeared once. The rearrangement uses TRBV7-9 and TRBJ2-2; 14 positions match TRBD2. CDR3 length equals 18 residues. Germline V gene sequence: CDR1 SEHNR, CDR2 FQNEAQ (reference sequence). The trim removed 2 bases at V and 6 bases at J, leaving 8 bases unmatched. The CDR3, as DNA: TGTGCCAGCAGCTTACCACCGGGACTAGCGGGAGAGGCCGGGGAGCTGTTTTTT. As protein: CASSLPPGLAGEAGELFF.

The chain joins TRBV9 to TRBJ2-1; TRBD2 agrees at 10 bases. The CDR3 totals 16 residues. With V trimmed by 0 bases and J by 8 bases, 8 bases remained unmatched. Germline values: CDR1 SGDLS, CDR2 YYNGEE. In nucleotides, the CDR3 is TGTGCCAGCAGCGTAGGTGCTAGCGGGAGTGGGCATGAGCAGTTCTTC. It yields the protein CASSVGASGSGHEQFF.

This chain links TRBV27 with TRBJ2-5, with TRBD2 matching over 8 bases. The CDR3 has 13 amino acids. J gave up 3 bases and V 6 bases, and 3 bases lay outside the gene matches. Germline assignment: CDR1 MNHEY and CDR2 SMNVEV (reference sequence). DNA of the CDR3: TGTGCCAGCAGGGGACTAGTAGAAGAGACCCAGTACTTC. Translating it yields CASRGLVEETQYF.

The chain joins TRBV29-1 to TRBJ1-3; D might be TRBD1 (5 bases). The CDR3 extends over 14 amino acids. V lost 0 bases and J 6 bases, leaving 12 bases between the germline ends. Per germline, CDR1 SQVTM and CDR2 ANQGSEA. This CDR3 is CSVEDPAGLNTIYF. The CDR3, as DNA: TGCAGCGTTGAAGATCCGGCAGGGCTAAACACCATATATTTT.

The chain is built from TRBV7-9 and TRBJ2-1; 10 nucleotides match TRBD2. Germline assignment: CDR1 SEHNR and CDR2 FQNEAQ (reference sequence). The ends lost 5 bases at V and 8 bases at J; junction bases unmatched: 12. The CDR3 covers 16 residues. CDR3 region: CASSGRGVAGGHEQFF. Here the CDR3 DNA reads TGTGCCAGCAGCGGAAGGGGGGTAGCGGGAGGTCATGAGCAGTTCTTC.

CDR3 amino acids: CASSQGQTNTEAFF. The DNA of the CDR3 is TGTGCCAGCAGCCAAGGACAGACGAACACTGAAGCTTTCTTT. V gene TRBV7-9 combines with J gene TRBJ1-1; TRBD1 is a possible D gene (6 bases). Germline values: CDR1 SEHNR, CDR2 FQNEAQ (reference sequence). The CDR3 sequence is 14 residues long. The V end was cut by 5 bases, the J end by 1 base, with 11 bases between.

The chain recombines TRBV10-2 with TRBJ1-1; D not certain. The V gene's germline CDR1 is WSHSY and CDR2 SAAADI. Trimming removed 3 bases from V and 1 base from J, with 12 bases in between. CDR3 length equals 15 residues. CDR3 residues: CASSDLLRRNTEAFF. The CDR3 DNA reads TGCGCCAGCAGTGACCTCTTGAGGCGGAACACTGAAGCTTTCTTT.

The rearrangement joins TRBV29-1 to TRBJ1-2; D uncertain. The CDR3 is made up of 9 amino acids. The V and J ends lost 3 bases and 7 bases respectively, with 3 bases between them. The V gene's germline CDR1 is SQVTM and CDR2 ANQGSEA. The CDR3 region has the DNA TGCAGCGTTGATATTGGCTACACCTTC. It yields the protein CSVDIGYTF.

The J gene is TRBJ2-2, the V gene TRBV5-6, with 7 bases that match TRBD1. Germline-derived CDR1 and CDR2 are SGHDT and YYEEEE. Trimming cost V 0 bases and J 4 bases; bases outside gene matches: 9. The CDR3 covers 17 residues. CDR3 bases: TGTGCCAGCAGCTTGGCTCTGACAGGGTTTACCACCGGGGAGCTGTTTTTT. It specifies CASSLALTGFTTGELFF.